These 19 T cell receptor beta chains were sequenced from one sample in a study of vaccination and CD4 T cells after COVID-19. These receptors have no identified antigens. Treatment in this sample: roughly ten-day PBMC culture with coronavirus spike peptide pools or control peptides (ViraFEST assay). Sequencing of the DNA from cultured CD4+ T cells was carried out with the Oncomine TCR Beta short-read assay. TCRdb ran MiXCR on the PCR reads and lists one entry per CDR3 protein. The sample has some 13,000 distinct CDR3 sequences; about 67% are singletons. The source material was CD4+ T cells from blood, cultured in vitro. These receptor sequences come from a human donor who had recovered from COVID-19.

V is TRBV5-1 and J is TRBJ2-7; 9 positions agree with TRBD2. The length of the CDR3 is 16 residues. Germline CDR1 is SGHRS and CDR2 is YFSETQ. With 0 bases clipped from V and 3 bases from J, the junction kept 7 bases outside the gene matches. The CDR3 spells CASSLASGASSYEQYF. The CDR3 DNA reads TGCGCCAGCAGCTTGGCTAGCGGGGCGTCAAGCTACGAGCAGTACTTC.

This chain connects TRBV2 to TRBJ1-2, with D tentatively TRBD1 (5 bases). Trimming removed 0 bases at V and 8 bases at J, with 16 bases between. The CDR3 is made up of 15 amino acids. Germline-derived CDR1 and CDR2 are SNHLY and FYNNEI. CDR3 protein: CASSEALQGVRGYTF. The CDR3 DNA sequence: TGTGCCAGCAGTGAAGCGCTTCAGGGCGTTAGAGGCTACACCTTC. Full variable domain (remainder filled in from reference TRBV2 and TRBJ1-2): EPEVTQTPSHQVTQMGQEVILRCVPISNHLYFYWYRQILGQKVEFLVSFYNNEISEKSEIFDDQFSVERPDGSNFTLKIRSTKLEDSAMYFCASSEALQGVRGYTFGSGTRLTVV.

Of note for this clonotype: The junction does not match germline at one end; this may be a read error. The V call is TRBV2, the J call TRBJ2-3; TRBD2 might be the D (6 bases). This CDR3 spans 12 amino acids. Germline V gene data show CDR1 as SNHLY and CDR2 as FYNNEI. The DNA of the CDR3 is TGTGCCAGCAGTGGCACCGGGACTCCGCATTATTTT. It yields the protein CASSGTGTPHYF. The full variable domain, its missing parts supplied by reference TRBV2 and TRBJ2-3, is EPEVTQTPSHQVTQMGQEVILRCVPISNHLYFYWYRQILGQKVEFLVSFYNNEISEKSEIFDDQFSVERPDGSNFTLKIRSTKLEDSAMYFCASSGTGTPHYFGPGTRLTVL.

The chain links TRBV11-3 to TRBJ2-3; no firm D call. Germline lookup yields CDR1 SGHNT and CDR2 YENEEA. The CDR3 is 15 amino acids. V was pared by 1 base and J by 0 bases, with 8 bases between. In DNA form, the CDR3 reads TGTGCCAGCAGCTTAGGTCGGTCTAGCACAGATACGCAGTATTTT. It specifies CASSLGRSSTDTQYF.

In this sample, this clonotype turned up a few times. The CDR3 loop is CASSLLGGDTEAFF. As DNA, the CDR3 is TGTGCCAGCAGTTTATTGGGAGGGGACACTGAAGCTTTCTTT. The V gene is TRBV27, the J gene TRBJ1-1; a possible D gene is TRBD1 (5 bases). The CDR3 contains 14 residues. Trimming removed 1 base at V and 3 bases at J, with 9 bases between. Germline CDR1 and CDR2: MNHEY and SMNVEV (reference sequence).

The rearrangement links TRBV28 to TRBJ2-3; possibly TRBD1 for D (6 bases). V gave up 3 bases and J gave up 6 bases, with 16 bases separating them. Germline CDR1 reads MDHEN; CDR2 reads SYDVKM. The CDR3 runs 15 residues. CDR3 DNA sequence: TGTGCCAGCAGTTTGGGGGCCGAGGGTCGGGATACGCAGTATTTT. This codes for CASSLGAEGRDTQYF.

This chain joins TRBV7-8 and TRBJ2-5, with 13 bases matching TRBD2. This CDR3 is built from 18 residues. CDR1 SGHVS and CDR2 FQNEAQ come from the germline V gene. Germline trimming cut 6 bases from V and 0 bases from J; bases unmatched to any gene: 10. The CDR3 DNA sequence: TGTGCCAGCAGTGAAACCGGGACTAGCGGGACTTACCAAGAGACCCAGTACTTC. Translated, it gives CASSETGTSGTYQETQYF.

The chain uses TRBV18 and TRBJ1-3, with D perhaps TRBD1 (5 bases). The CDR3 runs to 14 residues. Trimming shortened V by 5 bases and J by 0 bases, and 8 bases separated the two germline ends. Germline V gives CDR1 KGHSH, CDR2 LQKENI. The CDR3 is CASSSGDSGNTIYF. The DNA of the CDR3 is TGTGCCAGCTCATCGGGGGACTCTGGAAACACCATATATTTT.

The chain employs TRBV7-8 and TRBJ1-2; a weak D match, TRBD1 (6 bases). The germline gives CDR1 SGHVS, CDR2 FQNEAQ. With 5 bases removed from V and 1 base from J, the gap between germline ends came to 8 bases. The CDR3 runs 13 residues. For the CDR3, the DNA is TGTGCCAGCAGCCAGGGGATTAACTATGGCTACACCTTC. Protein sequence: CASSQGINYGYTF.

This chain uses TRBV28 with TRBJ1-1; 8 bases are shared with TRBD1. V was clipped by 6 bases and J by 8 bases; unmatched bases: 11. The germline V gene has CDR1 MDHEN and CDR2 SYDVKM. CDR3 length: 14 residues. The CDR3 sequence: CASSSPPTGAEAFF. The CDR3 DNA follows: TGTGCCAGCAGCTCCCCCCCGACAGGGGCAGAAGCTTTCTTT.

In DNA, the CDR3 is TGTGCCACTTCGAGGACAGCGAACACTGAAGCTTTCTTT. It specifies CATSRTANTEAFF. The chain carries TRBV12-3 or TRBV12-4 and TRBJ1-1, with D tentatively TRBD1 (6 bases). Deletions cut 10 bases from V and 1 base from J, with 13 bases between. The CDR3 is made up of 13 amino acids.

The chain uses TRBV2 and TRBJ1-6, with a weak D call TRBD1 (6 bases). Germline V gene lookup returns CDR1 SNHLY and CDR2 FYNNEI. Trimming removed 5 bases at V and 6 bases at J, with 11 bases between. The CDR3 is 14 residues long. CDR3 sequence (DNA): TGTGCCAGCAGTAACAGGGAGGGTAATTCACCCCTCCACTTT. It codes for CASSNREGNSPLHF.

This clonotype occurred a few times. CDR3 sequence (DNA): TGCAGTGCTAGGCCTCTAGCGGGAGTCGGCACCGGGGAGCTGTTTTTT. Residues: CSARPLAGVGTGELFF. This chain links TRBV20-1 with TRBJ2-2, with 10 bases lining up with TRBD2. Germline loops: CDR1 DFQATT, CDR2 SNEGSKA (reference sequence). The trim removed 3 bases at V and 4 bases at J, leaving 8 bases unmatched. The CDR3 is 16 amino acids.

The chain links TRBV20-1 to TRBJ2-5; 11 bases are shared with TRBD2. This CDR3 has 16 residues. CDR1 and CDR2 from the germline V gene are DFQATT and SNEGSKA (reference sequence). Losses at the gene ends were 6 bases for V and 5 bases for J; bases not matched to a gene: 14. The CDR3 coding sequence is TGCAGTGCCGGAACTAGCGGGAGATCCTTTAGGGAGACCCAGTACTTC. It translates to CSAGTSGRSFRETQYF.

This chain uses TRBV27 with TRBJ2-5; 8 bases are a match to TRBD1. CDR3 size: 14 residues. CDR1 and CDR2 (germline): MNHEY, SMNVEV (reference sequence). V lost 0 bases, J lost 5 bases, and 2 bases stayed unmatched. The CDR3 region is CASSLSNRGETQYF. The CDR3 DNA reads TGTGCCAGCAGTTTATCGAACAGGGGGGAGACCCAGTACTTC.

This clonotype occurred a few times. This chain links TRBV24-1 with TRBJ1-2, with D possibly matching TRBD1 (5 bases). The CDR3 is 15 residues long. V lost 2 bases and J lost 8, with 17 bases in between. The germline V gene encodes CDR1 KGHDR and CDR2 SFDVKD. The CDR3 spells CATSDSRRDWEGYTF. For the CDR3, the DNA is TGTGCCACCAGTGATTCCAGACGGGACTGGGAAGGCTACACCTTC.

CDR3 region: CASARDRGAEQYF. The CDR3, as DNA: TGTGCCAGCGCTCGGGACAGGGGAGCCGAGCAGTACTTC. The V gene is TRBV9, the J gene TRBJ2-7, with 10 bases that match TRBD1. Germline values: CDR1 SGDLS, CDR2 YYNGEE. The CDR3 consists of 13 residues. Losses at the gene ends were 7 bases for V and 6 bases for J; bases not matched to a gene: 7.

This clonotype has more than one count but fewer than ten. The rearrangement joins TRBV20-1 to TRBJ1-1, with a possible D match to TRBD1 (5 bases). The CDR3 contains 15 residues. CDR1 and CDR2 (germline): DFQATT, SNEGSKA (reference sequence). Trimming pared 6 bases from V and 4 bases from J, leaving 21 bases between. The CDR3 nucleotides are TGCAGTGCCGACCGGCCCGGGGGGAGAGGCACTGAAGCTTTCTTT. Translation: CSADRPGGRGTEAFF.

V gene TRBV7-2 combines with J gene TRBJ1-1; the match to TRBD1 covers 9 bases. Germline values: CDR1 SGHTA, CDR2 FQGNSA. V trimming: 4 bases; J trimming: 5 bases; junction bases outside the gene matches: 2. There are 13 residues in the CDR3. The CDR3 loop reads CASSSGQGTEAFF. The CDR3 coding sequence is TGTGCCAGCAGCTCGGGACAGGGAACTGAAGCTTTCTTT.